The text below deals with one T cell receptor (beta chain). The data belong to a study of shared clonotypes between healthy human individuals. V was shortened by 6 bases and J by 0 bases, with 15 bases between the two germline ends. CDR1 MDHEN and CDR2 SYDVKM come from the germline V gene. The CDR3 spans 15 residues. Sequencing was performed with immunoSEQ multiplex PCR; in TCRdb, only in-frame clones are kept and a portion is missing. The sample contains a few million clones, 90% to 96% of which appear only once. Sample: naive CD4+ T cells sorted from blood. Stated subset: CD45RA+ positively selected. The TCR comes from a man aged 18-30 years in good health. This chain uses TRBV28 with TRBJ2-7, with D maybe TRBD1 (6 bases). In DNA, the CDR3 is TGTGCCAGCAGCCCCGGGACATTAAGCTCCTACGAGCAGTACTTC. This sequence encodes CASSPGTLSSYEQYF. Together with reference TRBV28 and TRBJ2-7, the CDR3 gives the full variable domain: DVKVTQSSRYLVKRTGEKVFLECVQDMDHENMFWYRQDPGLGLRLIYFSYDVKMKEKGDIPEGYSVSREKKERFSLILESASTNQTSMYLCASSPGTLSSYEQYFGPGTRLTVT.